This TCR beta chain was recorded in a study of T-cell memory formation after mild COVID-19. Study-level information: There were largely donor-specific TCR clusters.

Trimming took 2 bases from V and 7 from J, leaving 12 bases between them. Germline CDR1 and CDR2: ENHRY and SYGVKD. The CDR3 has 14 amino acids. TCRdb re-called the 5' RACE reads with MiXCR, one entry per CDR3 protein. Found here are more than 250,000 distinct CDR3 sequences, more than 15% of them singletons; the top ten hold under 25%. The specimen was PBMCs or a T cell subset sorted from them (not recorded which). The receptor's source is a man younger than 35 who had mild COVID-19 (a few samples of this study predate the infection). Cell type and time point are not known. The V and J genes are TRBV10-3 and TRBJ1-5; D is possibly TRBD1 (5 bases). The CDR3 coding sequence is TGTGCCATCAGTGAGGTTTCAGGGCGCCAGCCCCAGCATTTT. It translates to CAISEVSGRQPQHF.